The 24 T cell receptor beta chains below were found in one sample sequenced in a study of cytomegalovirus exposure and HLA in healthy donors. The table came from immunoSEQ multiplex PCR; TCRdb's copy has only in-frame clones and leaves some out. The data show some 140,000 clones, around 85% seen once. Source material: PBMCs. These receptors were taken from a man aged 18-30 years in good health and CMV-seronegative.

V gene TRBV27 combines with J gene TRBJ2-7; TRBD2 might be the D (5 bases). This CDR3 region has 15 residues. V was trimmed by 5 bases and J by 3 bases, leaving 17 bases between them. Germline CDR1 MNHEY, CDR2 SMNVEV (reference sequence). The CDR3 loop reads CASSPWPAEHYEQYF. In nucleotides, the CDR3 is TGTGCCAGCAGTCCATGGCCAGCGGAGCACTACGAGCAGTACTTC.

V usage is TRBV7-9 and J usage is TRBJ2-7; 8 bases fit TRBD1. Losses at the gene ends were 3 bases for V and 3 bases for J; bases not matched to a gene: 4. Germline CDR1 and CDR2: SEHNR and FQNEAQ (reference sequence). This CDR3 spans 14 amino acids. The CDR3 region has the DNA TGTGCCAGCAGCTTGCAGGGGGCCGGCTACGAGCAGTACTTC. It codes for CASSLQGAGYEQYF.

The genes are TRBV6-1 and TRBJ1-2, with 7 bases matching TRBD1. V shed 2 bases, J shed 4 bases, and the junction held 7 bases outside the gene matches. The V gene's germline CDR1 is MNHNS and CDR2 SASEGT. CDR3 length equals 15 residues. This chain's CDR3 is CASSEPGQSLYGYTF. The CDR3 region has the DNA TGTGCCAGCAGTGAACCGGGACAGAGTCTCTATGGCTACACCTTC.

The rearrangement joins TRBV28 to TRBJ1-2, with D perhaps matching TRBD1 (6 bases). From germline, CDR1 is MDHEN and CDR2 SYDVKM. V lost 5 bases, J lost 2 bases, and 15 bases lay in between. The CDR3 sequence is 15 residues long. The chain's CDR3 is CASSKAGQKNYGYTF. In nucleotides, the CDR3 is TGTGCCAGCAGTAAAGCGGGACAAAAGAACTATGGCTACACCTTC.

This chain connects TRBV18 to TRBJ2-1, with 7 bases that match TRBD1. V dropped 5 bases and J dropped 5; count of bases not matched to a gene: 6. This CDR3 is built from 14 residues. Per the germline V gene, CDR1 is KGHSH and CDR2 is LQKENI. This CDR3 reads CASSLGQVNNEQFF. In nucleotides, the CDR3 is TGTGCCAGCTCATTAGGACAGGTGAACAATGAGCAGTTCTTC.

The rearrangement joins TRBV11-2 to TRBJ2-7; 11 positions agree with TRBD1. The CDR3 totals 15 residues. After removal of 4 bases from V and 7 bases from J, the junction contained 9 bases not matched to a gene. Germline V gene lookup returns CDR1 SGHAT and CDR2 FQNNGV. Here the CDR3 reads CASSSRGQGGREQYF. CDR3 in DNA: TGTGCCAGCAGCTCTCGGGGACAGGGGGGAAGGGAGCAGTACTTC.

This clone was counted between two and nine times. The chain couples TRBV28 to TRBJ1-2, with D maybe TRBD1 (5 bases). This CDR3 spans 13 amino acids. Germline V lookup: CDR1 MDHEN, CDR2 SYDVKM. Trimming shortened V by 7 bases and J by 7 bases, and 16 bases separated the two germline ends. CDR3 DNA: TGTGCCAGCAACTTCGGGCAGGGTGGTGGCTACACCTTC. Its translation: CASNFGQGGGYTF.

Only a few counts were recorded for this clone. The chain has TRBV18 and TRBJ2-2, with D possibly TRBD2 on 6 matching bases. The CDR3 covers 16 residues. Trimming took 1 base from V and 4 from J, leaving 13 bases between them. Germline V lookup: CDR1 KGHSH, CDR2 LQKENI. DNA of the CDR3: TGTGCCAGCTCACCACGGGACTCCGGTGGCACCGGGGAGCTGTTTTTT. Translation: CASSPRDSGGTGELFF.

CDR3 sequence: CASSDRQGARPQPQHF. CDR3 nucleotides: TGTGCCAGCAGTGATCGGCAGGGGGCGCGTCCTCAGCCCCAGCATTTT. This rearrangement joins TRBV2 to TRBJ1-5, with 8 bases aligning to TRBD1. In germline, CDR1 is SNHLY, CDR2 FYNNEI. V gave up 3 bases and J gave up 6 bases; unmatched junction bases: 10. This CDR3 spans 16 amino acids.

The chain uses TRBV7-9 and TRBJ2-7; D is undetermined. Germline lookup yields CDR1 SEHNR and CDR2 FQNEAQ (reference sequence). The CDR3 covers 14 residues. Trimming left V 2 bases short and J 1 base short, with 9 bases between. The CDR3 loop is CASSLNIFSYEQYF. DNA for the CDR3: TGTGCCAGCAGCTTAAACATCTTTTCCTACGAGCAGTACTTC.

V is TRBV10-3 and J is TRBJ2-7; TRBD1 agrees at 11 bases. This CDR3 contains 15 residues. Germline loops: CDR1 ENHRY, CDR2 SYGVKD. V lost 6 bases, J lost 3 bases, and 7 bases stayed unmatched. CDR3 sequence reads: CAISPGQGGVYEQYF. CDR3 in DNA: TGTGCCATCAGCCCGGGACAGGGGGGAGTCTACGAGCAGTACTTC.

J is TRBJ2-3 and V is TRBV5-4; 10 bases fit TRBD2. Looked up from germline, CDR1 is SGHNT and CDR2 is YYREEE (reference sequence). This CDR3 spans 17 amino acids. V lost 4 bases and J lost 2; bases outside the gene matches: 10. The CDR3 nucleotides are TGTGCCAGCAGCGGGAGGGCTAGCGGGGGCGACACAGATACGCAGTATTTT. Its protein is CASSGRASGGDTDTQYF.

This chain connects TRBV5-1 to TRBJ1-1; weak D call: TRBD1 (5 bases). Germline CDR1 and CDR2: SGHRS and YFSETQ. V lost 5 bases to trimming and J lost 5 bases, with 13 bases between them. CDR3 length: 13 amino acids. CDR3 in DNA: TGCGCCAGCAGAGCTCCGGGGGGTACTGAAGCTTTCTTT. Translating gives CASRAPGGTEAFF. The whole variable domain, filled in from reference TRBV5-1 and TRBJ1-1, reads KAGVTQTPRYLIKTRGQQVTLSCSPISGHRSVSWYQQTPGQGLQFLFEYFSETQRNKGNFPGRFSGRQFSNSRSEMNVSTLELGDSALYLCASRAPGGTEAFFGQGTRLTVV.

This clone has a single count. The J gene is TRBJ1-2, the V gene TRBV19, with D unresolved. V was cut by 3 bases and J by 0 bases, with 11 bases left in between. The CDR3 totals 15 residues. Per germline, CDR1 LNHDA and CDR2 SQIVND (reference sequence). In DNA, the CDR3 is TGTGCCAGTAGTATCCAGGCCTCGACTAACTATGGCTACACCTTC. It yields the protein CASSIQASTNYGYTF.

The chain joins TRBV27 to TRBJ2-5, with 11 bases lining up with TRBD2. V shed 3 bases and J 5 bases; nucleotides not matched to a gene: 5. The CDR3 loop spans 15 amino acids. The germline V gene encodes CDR1 MNHEY and CDR2 SMNVEV (reference sequence). The CDR3 DNA reads TGTGCCAGCAGTTTCATAGCGGGGGGGAGGGAGACCCAGTACTTC. This encodes CASSFIAGGRETQYF.

J is TRBJ1-1 and V is TRBV27; TRBD1 matches 7 bases. This CDR3 has 13 residues. Trimming at V came to 3 bases and at J to 8 bases, leaving 6 bases not matched to a gene. Per the germline V gene, CDR1 is MNHEY and CDR2 is SMNVEV (reference sequence). This chain's CDR3 is CASSFIPGQEAFF. The CDR3 DNA is TGTGCCAGCAGTTTTATACCGGGACAGGAAGCTTTCTTT.

This clone was recorded once. The CDR3 carries no conserved terminal phenylalanine or tryptophan, so it likely arises from a read error. The limits of the CDR3 on the DNA are not certain, so only TCRdb's listed CDR3 is given. V usage is TRBV7-2 and J usage is TRBJ2-3; the table assigns TRBD2, which was not confirmed against the DNA. The CDR3 totals 12 residues, both ends included. Germline V gene data show CDR1 as SGHTA and CDR2 as FQGNSA. Here the CDR3 reads CASRTLAGLPRL.

This chain uses TRBV13 with TRBJ2-5; 7 nucleotides line up with TRBD1. The V segment lost 4 bases and the J segment 5 bases; nucleotides outside the gene matches: 16. The CDR3 has 17 residues. CDR1 is PRHDT and CDR2 is FYEKMQ in the germline V gene (reference sequence). The CDR3 DNA is TGTGCCAGCAGCTCTAGAATGGGAAGGGGGCGTTGGGAGACCCAGTACTTC. Protein: CASSSRMGRGRWETQYF. Complete variable domain (other parts from reference TRBV13 and TRBJ2-5): AAGVIQSPRHLIKEKRETATLKCYPIPRHDTVYWYQQGPGQDPQFLISFYEKMQSDKGSIPDRFSAQQFSDYHSELNMSSLELGDSALYFCASSSRMGRGRWETQYFGPGTRLLVL.

The chain carries TRBV28 and TRBJ2-2; 12 positions match TRBD2. The CDR3 length is 16 residues. V lost 5 bases to trimming and J lost 7 bases; unmatched junction nucleotides: 8. Germline assignment: CDR1 MDHEN and CDR2 SYDVKM. This chain's CDR3 is CASSLLAGGMIGELFF. The DNA for the CDR3 is TGTGCCAGCAGTCTACTAGCGGGAGGAATGATCGGGGAGCTGTTTTTT.

The chain has TRBV5-1 and TRBJ2-5, with 10 bases fitting TRBD1. The germline gives CDR1 SGHRS, CDR2 YFSETQ. The V segment lost 5 bases and the J segment 3 bases; nucleotides outside the gene matches: 7. This CDR3 is 15 amino acids long. This CDR3 reads CASSAIGTGEETQYF. CDR3 nucleotides: TGCGCCAGCAGTGCTATCGGGACAGGGGAAGAGACCCAGTACTTC.

This rearrangement joins TRBV5-1 to TRBJ1-2; a weak D match, TRBD1 (5 bases). V dropped 0 bases and J dropped 8 bases, with 17 bases sitting between them. This CDR3 has 15 amino acids. Germline V gives CDR1 SGHRS, CDR2 YFSETQ. The CDR3 loop is CASSLVQGPVGGYTF. The CDR3 region has the DNA TGCGCCAGCAGCTTGGTTCAGGGTCCAGTAGGGGGCTACACCTTC. The whole variable domain, filled in from reference TRBV5-1 and TRBJ1-2, reads KAGVTQTPRYLIKTRGQQVTLSCSPISGHRSVSWYQQTPGQGLQFLFEYFSETQRNKGNFPGRFSGRQFSNSRSEMNVSTLELGDSALYLCASSLVQGPVGGYTFGSGTRLTVV.

This chain joins TRBV18 and TRBJ1-2; 8 nucleotides line up with TRBD1. The junction had 4 bases not matched to a gene; V was cut back by 3 bases and J by 4 bases. The CDR3 loop spans 14 amino acids. Germline V gene sequence: CDR1 KGHSH, CDR2 LQKENI. CDR3 bases: TGTGCCAGCTCACCGGGACAGGCTACCTATGGCTACACCTTC. Its protein product is CASSPGQATYGYTF. Looking up the rest from reference TRBV18 and TRBJ1-2 gives the full variable domain: NAGVMQNPRHLVRRRGQEARLRCSPMKGHSHVYWYRQLPEEGLKFMVYLQKENIIDESGMPKERFSAEFPKEGPSILRIQQVVRGDSAAYFCASSPGQATYGYTFGSGTRLTVV.

The chain is built from TRBV4-1 and TRBJ2-7; D may be TRBD1 (6 bases). The CDR3 is 14 amino acids. V lost 4 bases and J 0 bases, leaving 10 bases between the germline ends. Per the germline V gene, CDR1 is MGHRA and CDR2 is YSYEKL. In DNA form, the CDR3 reads TGCGCCAGCAGCCGCGAGACAGGCTCCTACGAGCAGTACTTC. This translates into CASSRETGSYEQYF.

The CDR3 spells CASSLYLAGEQFF. The DNA of the CDR3 is TGCGCCAGCAGCTTGTATTTAGCCGGGGAGCAGTTCTTC. The rearrangement uses TRBV5-1 and TRBJ2-1, with unresolved D. Germline-derived CDR1 and CDR2 are SGHRS and YFSETQ. The V gene lost 1 base and the J gene lost 10 bases, with 12 bases spanning the gap. This CDR3 comprises 13 residues.